Shown below are 16 T cell receptor beta chains from a single sample sequenced in a study of shared clonotypes between healthy human individuals (dated by TCRdb to the early 2020s). Libraries were prepared through the immunoSEQ multiplex PCR assay. TCRdb limited this immuneACCESS table to in-frame rearrangements with V and J called. A share of clones is missing; checked studies link under half to unresolved V genes, and the rest is unexplained. Present in this sample are over 950,000 clones, about 72% of which were seen just once. The ten largest clonotypes hold approximately 0.95% of the sample. The sequenced sample was memory CD4+ T cells from PBMCs. The meaning of the sample's cell subset or site label: CD45RA-negative fraction. These receptors were obtained from a man in his late teens or twenties in good health. Some clones in this sample may be carry-over from other donors' samples.

On this clone itself: Just one base apart from a much larger clone, this may be a read error. The sample contains more than one DNA sequence encoding this CDR3. This sequence joins TRBV30 and TRBJ2-5, with 10 bases identical to TRBD2. The CDR3 has 13 amino acids. V was clipped by 2 bases and J by 5 bases; unmatched bases: 2. CDR1 is GTSNPN and CDR2 is SVGIG in the germline V gene (reference sequence). CDR3 nucleotide sequence: TGTGCCTGGAGTCGACTAGCGGGTGAGACCCAGTACTTC. Protein product: CAWSRLAGETQYF.

V usage is TRBV5-5 and J usage is TRBJ2-7; D gene ambiguous. Germline V gene data show CDR1 as SGHKS and CDR2 as YYEKEE (reference sequence). There are 15 residues in the CDR3. Trimming left V 5 bases short and J 2 bases short, with 17 bases between. In nucleotides, the CDR3 is TGTGCCAGCAGGTTCTCTATGACTGCAGCCTACGAGCAGTACTTC. Translated, it gives CASRFSMTAAYEQYF.

The CDR3 loop reads CASNVATNTGELFF. The CDR3 bases are TGTGCCAGCAACGTAGCGACGAACACCGGGGAGCTGTTTTTT. The chain links TRBV2 to TRBJ2-2, with D maybe TRBD2 (5 bases). Trimming shortened V by 7 bases and J by 0 bases, and 9 bases separated the two germline ends. This CDR3 has 14 residues. Germline V gene lookup returns CDR1 SNHLY and CDR2 FYNNEI.

J is TRBJ1-2 and V is TRBV6-5; D is ambiguous. CDR1 and CDR2 (germline): MNHEY, SVGAGI. With 6 bases removed from V and 1 base from J, the gap between germline ends came to 12 bases. The length of the CDR3 is 14 residues. The CDR3 nucleotides are TGTGCCAGCAGGTCCCTCAGTATTAACTATGGCTACACCTTC. It codes for CASRSLSINYGYTF.

This clone was seen more than once but under ten times. The V gene is TRBV18, the J gene TRBJ1-2; unclear D gene. V shed 3 bases and J shed 6 bases, with 11 bases lying between them. The CDR3 has 13 residues. Germline V gives CDR1 KGHSH, CDR2 LQKENI. The CDR3 loop reads CASSPKQEDGYTF. The CDR3 DNA sequence: TGTGCCAGCTCACCGAAGCAGGAGGATGGCTACACCTTC. The whole variable domain, filled in from reference TRBV18 and TRBJ1-2, reads NAGVMQNPRHLVRRRGQEARLRCSPMKGHSHVYWYRQLPEEGLKFMVYLQKENIIDESGMPKERFSAEFPKEGPSILRIQQVVRGDSAAYFCASSPKQEDGYTFGSGTRLTVV.

The sample holds many counts of this clone. The chain carries TRBV30 and TRBJ2-3; D gene unclear. This CDR3 region has 14 residues. Germline CDR1 and CDR2: GTSNPN and SVGIG (reference sequence). Trimming left V 5 bases short and J 2 bases short, with 14 bases between. CDR3 nucleotide sequence: TGTGCCTGGTCCAGAGCCCCCGTCACAGATACGCAGTATTTT. Protein sequence: CAWSRAPVTDTQYF.

V usage is TRBV7-8 and J usage is TRBJ2-7, with D maybe TRBD1 (5 bases). The CDR3 consists of 12 residues. V lost 2 bases, J lost 8 bases, and 10 bases lay in between. Germline V gives CDR1 SGHVS, CDR2 FQNEAQ. The CDR3 spells CASSLFRVQQYF. The CDR3 nucleotides are TGTGCCAGCAGCTTATTCAGGGTTCAGCAGTACTTC.

The rearrangement uses TRBV7-2 and TRBJ2-2, with D hard to call. The germline V and J ends were trimmed by 2 bases and 5 bases, with 9 bases remaining between them. The CDR3 sequence is 14 residues long. CDR1 is SGHTA, CDR2 FQGNSA, per germline. CDR3 region: CASSLNGPTGELFF. CDR3 coding DNA: TGTGCCAGCAGCTTAAATGGCCCGACCGGGGAGCTGTTTTTT.

This clone was seen a handful of times. The chain is built from TRBV28 and TRBJ1-1; TRBD1 might be the D (5 bases). V was pared by 6 bases and J by 6 bases, with 17 bases between. The CDR3 is 14 residues long. Germline CDR1 is MDHEN and CDR2 is SYDVKM. The CDR3 loop is CASRRVGGRAEAFF. DNA of the CDR3: TGTGCCAGCAGGCGGGTGGGGGGACGCGCTGAAGCTTTCTTT.

The gene calls are TRBV14 and TRBJ1-1, with no clear D. Germline lookup yields CDR1 SGHDN and CDR2 FVKESK. The CDR3 contains 14 residues. V lost 4 bases and J lost 6, with 15 bases in between. CDR3 in amino acids: CASSPVLGRAEAFF. CDR3 DNA: TGTGCCAGCAGCCCTGTCCTAGGACGGGCTGAAGCTTTCTTT.

The chain carries TRBV21-1 and TRBJ1-2; the table's D call, TRBD1, has no DNA check behind it. TRBV21-1 has pseudogene status. This CDR3 spans 15 amino acids. CDR3 DNA sequence: TGTGCCAGCAGCAGGTGGACAGGGAATAACTATGGCTACACCTTC. Translated: CASSRWTGNNYGYTF.

The rearrangement uses TRBV6-5 and TRBJ2-5; weak D call: TRBD1 (5 bases). Per the germline V gene, CDR1 is MNHEY and CDR2 is SVGAGI. V was pared by 6 bases and J by 4 bases, with 15 bases between. CDR3 length: 14 residues. Here the CDR3 DNA reads TGTGCCAGCAGCCAGGGTAGGAGAGGAGAGACCCAGTACTTC. Translation gives CASSQGRRGETQYF.

This rearrangement joins TRBV5-1 to TRBJ1-5; the D is unclear. Germline CDR1 SGHRS, CDR2 YFSETQ. CDR3 size: 14 residues. The V and J ends lost 3 bases and 5 bases respectively, with 12 bases between them. CDR3 sequence (DNA): TGCGCCAGCAGCTCGACCCTAGGCGATCAGCCCCAGCATTTT. It translates to CASSSTLGDQPQHF.

This chain links TRBV5-3 with TRBJ2-3; D is unclear. TRBV5-3 is treated as an ORF (open reading frame) with a function not yet certain. With 6 bases removed from V and 0 bases from J, the gap between germline ends came to 8 bases. CDR3 length: 13 amino acids. The CDR3 region is CARISSSTDTQYF. The CDR3 nucleotides are TGTGCCAGAATATCGTCTAGCACAGATACGCAGTATTTT.

A few counts support this clone. This sample includes further DNA sequences coding for the same CDR3. The chain links TRBV5-1 to TRBJ1-1; D possibly corresponds to TRBD1 (5 bases). This CDR3 region has 13 residues. Germline lookup yields CDR1 SGHRS and CDR2 YFSETQ. V was clipped by 2 bases and J by 1 base, with 6 bases between them. The CDR3 DNA reads TGCGCCAGCAGCTTCCAGGGGAACACTGAAGCTTTCTTT. Translated: CASSFQGNTEAFF.

This CDR3 is CASSMGTEYYGYTF. In DNA, the CDR3 is TGCGCCAGCTCCATGGGGACGGAATACTATGGCTACACCTTC. The chain is built from TRBV5-1 and TRBJ1-2, with a possible D match to TRBD1 (5 bases). Trimming removed 7 bases at V and 3 bases at J, with 16 bases between. This CDR3 comprises 14 residues. Germline values: CDR1 SGHRS, CDR2 YFSETQ.